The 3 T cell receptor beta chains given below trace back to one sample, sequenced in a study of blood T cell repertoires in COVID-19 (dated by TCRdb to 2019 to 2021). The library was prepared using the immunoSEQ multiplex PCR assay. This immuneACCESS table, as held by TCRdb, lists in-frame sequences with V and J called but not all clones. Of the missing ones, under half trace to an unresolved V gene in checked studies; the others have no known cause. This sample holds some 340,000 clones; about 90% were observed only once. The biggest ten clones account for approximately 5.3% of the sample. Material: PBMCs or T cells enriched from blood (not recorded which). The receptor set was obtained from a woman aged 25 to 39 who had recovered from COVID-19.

The CDR3 nucleotides are TGTGCCAGTAGTGGGCTAGCTCCAGAGACCCAGTACTTC. Residues: CASSGLAPETQYF. The V gene is TRBV19, the J gene TRBJ2-5; possibly TRBD2 for D (5 bases). Germline V CDR1 and CDR2: LNHDA, SQIVND (reference sequence). CDR3 length: 13 residues. V lost 5 bases and J 4 bases, leaving 11 bases between the germline ends.

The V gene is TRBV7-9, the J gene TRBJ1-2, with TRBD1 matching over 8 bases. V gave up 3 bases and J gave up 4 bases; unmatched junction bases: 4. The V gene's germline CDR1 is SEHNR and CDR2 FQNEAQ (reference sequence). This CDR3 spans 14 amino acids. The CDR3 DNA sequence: TGTGCCAGCAGCTTGACAGGGGTCGTCTATGGCTACACCTTC. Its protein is CASSLTGVVYGYTF.

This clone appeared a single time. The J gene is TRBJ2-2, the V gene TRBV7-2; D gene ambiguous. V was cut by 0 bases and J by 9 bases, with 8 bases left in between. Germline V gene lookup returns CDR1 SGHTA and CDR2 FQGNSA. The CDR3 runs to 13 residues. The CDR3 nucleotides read TGTGCCAGCAGCTTAGCGGTCGAGCGGGAGCTGTTTTTT. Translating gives CASSLAVERELFF.